Below, 23 T cell receptor beta chains from the same sample are listed, as sequenced in a study of chemoradiotherapy in HPV16-positive cancers. TCRdb's copy holds only in-frame clones and misses some; the assay was immunoSEQ multiplex PCR. The sample has roughly 70,000 clones; 88% are singletons. The material sequenced was blood, taken from a patient who underwent chemoradiotherapy. The receptors here all came from a human donor with HPV-associated anogenital cancer.

V and J are TRBV5-6 and TRBJ1-1; D remains ambiguous. There are 13 residues in the CDR3. Germline CDR1 SGHDT, CDR2 YYEEEE. Trimming took off 4 bases at V and 5 bases at J, with 12 bases between the two ends. This chain's CDR3 is CASSPGRYTEAFF. Written as DNA, the CDR3 is TGTGCCAGCAGCCCTGGCCGGTATACTGAAGCTTTCTTT.

The genes are TRBV5-6 and TRBJ2-7; 7 bases line up with TRBD1. The CDR3 is made up of 14 amino acids. After removal of 2 bases from V and 2 bases from J, the junction contained 4 bases not matched to a gene. Germline V gene sequence: CDR1 SGHDT, CDR2 YYEEEE. In DNA form, the CDR3 reads TGTGCCAGCAGCTTTGACAGGGAAGCCTACGAGCAGTACTTC. It encodes CASSFDREAYEQYF.

The rearrangement joins TRBV28 to TRBJ2-1, with a weak D call TRBD1 (7 bases). V was clipped by 2 bases and J by 2 bases, with 19 bases between them. This CDR3 contains 18 residues. Germline CDR1 MDHEN, CDR2 SYDVKM. The CDR3 region is CASSLRAGQSGPYNEQFF. The CDR3 region has the DNA TGTGCCAGCAGTTTAAGGGCGGGACAGTCGGGTCCCTACAATGAGCAGTTCTTC. The variable domain in full, with the rest retrieved from reference TRBV28 and TRBJ2-1, is DVKVTQSSRYLVKRTGEKVFLECVQDMDHENMFWYRQDPGLGLRLIYFSYDVKMKEKGDIPEGYSVSREKKERFSLILESASTNQTSMYLCASSLRAGQSGPYNEQFFGPGTRLTVL.

The chain uses TRBV5-6 and TRBJ2-5; TRBD1 aligns across 9 bases. This CDR3 contains 16 residues. The junction had 9 bases not matched to a gene; V was cut back by 4 bases and J by 2 bases. Germline CDR1 and CDR2: SGHDT and YYEEEE. The DNA for the CDR3 is TGTGCCAGCAGCCCCTTAGGCGACAGGGGGCAAGAGACCCAGTACTTC. Amino acid sequence: CASSPLGDRGQETQYF.

V usage is TRBV28 and J usage is TRBJ1-5; perhaps TRBD1 as D (6 bases). Germline V gene lookup returns CDR1 MDHEN and CDR2 SYDVKM. The CDR3 has 14 amino acids. The ends were cut back, 6 bases at V and 6 bases at J, with 15 bases in the middle. The CDR3 coding sequence is TGTGCCAGCAGCGAGGGGCAGGGGCGTCAGCCCCAGCATTTT. It is translated as CASSEGQGRQPQHF. The whole variable domain, filled in from reference TRBV28 and TRBJ1-5, reads DVKVTQSSRYLVKRTGEKVFLECVQDMDHENMFWYRQDPGLGLRLIYFSYDVKMKEKGDIPEGYSVSREKKERFSLILESASTNQTSMYLCASSEGQGRQPQHFGDGTRLSIL.

The chain has TRBV6-5 and TRBJ1-5; D might be TRBD1 (5 bases). The V end lost 6 bases, the J end lost 5 bases, and 17 bases lay between the germline ends. The CDR3 spans 15 residues. In germline, CDR1 is MNHEY, CDR2 SVGAGI. Here the CDR3 reads CASRSSTATYQPQHF. CDR3 sequence (DNA): TGTGCCAGCAGGTCTTCGACAGCCACGTATCAGCCCCAGCATTTT.

The CDR3: CAWSVGQGASYEQYF. The CDR3 DNA follows: TGTGCCTGGAGTGTAGGACAGGGGGCCTCCTACGAGCAGTACTTC. The V call is TRBV30, the J call TRBJ2-7, with 11 bases matching TRBD1. This CDR3 has 15 amino acids. From germline, CDR1 is GTSNPN and CDR2 SVGIG (reference sequence). V trimming: 0 bases; J trimming: 0 bases; junction bases outside the gene matches: 1. Full variable domain (remainder filled in from reference TRBV30 and TRBJ2-7): SQTIHQWPATLVQPVGSPLSLECTVEGTSNPNLYWYRQAAGRGLQLLFYSVGIGQISSEVPQNLSASRPQDRQFILSSKKLLLSDSGFYLCAWSVGQGASYEQYFGPGTRLTVT.

The chain joins TRBV6-6 to TRBJ1-1, with 9 bases identical to TRBD1. Germline V gene sequence: CDR1 MNHNY, CDR2 SVGAGI (reference sequence). This CDR3 region has 13 residues. After removal of 8 bases from V and 5 bases from J, the junction contained 6 bases not matched to a gene. As DNA, the CDR3 is TGTGCCAGCTCTCAGACAGGGGGTACTGAAGCTTTCTTT. Translated, it gives CASSQTGGTEAFF.

The chain carries TRBV19 and TRBJ2-1; D not certain. The CDR3 has 15 amino acids. Looked up from germline, CDR1 is LNHDA and CDR2 is SQIVND (reference sequence). With 3 bases removed from V and 2 bases from J, the gap between germline ends came to 11 bases. The CDR3 coding sequence is TGTGCCAGTAGTATGGCCAGGACCACCTACAATGAGCAGTTCTTC. Translating it yields CASSMARTTYNEQFF. Supplemented by reference TRBV19 and TRBJ2-1, the full variable domain reads DGGITQSPKYLFRKEGQNVTLSCEQNLNHDAMYWYRQDPGQGLRLIYYSQIVNDFQKGDIAEGYSVSREKKESFPLTVTSAQKNPTAFYLCASSMARTTYNEQFFGPGTRLTVL.

The rearrangement joins TRBV6-5 to TRBJ2-5; D not resolved. Germline V gene lookup returns CDR1 MNHEY and CDR2 SVGAGI. There are 15 residues in the CDR3. Between the trimmed V and J ends, which lost 6 bases and 1 base, there was a span of 15 bases. The CDR3 region has the DNA TGTGCCAGCAGCCTAAGGTTCGGCCCCCAAGAGACCCAGTACTTC. Protein product: CASSLRFGPQETQYF.

This chain uses TRBV6-7 with TRBJ2-1; 8 nucleotides match TRBD2. TRBV6-7 is recorded as an ORF, its role being uncertain. V lost 4 bases and J lost 3; bases outside the gene matches: 32. The CDR3 has 24 residues. The DNA for the CDR3 is TGTGCCAGCAGTTCCATCACGGTGAGCGGGAGTATTCGGTTTCACCTTAATCACTACAATGAGCAGTTCTTC. Amino acid sequence: CASSSITVSGSIRFHLNHYNEQFF.

This clone appeared once. This rearrangement joins TRBV27 to TRBJ2-1; perhaps TRBD2 as D (7 bases). The CDR3 consists of 16 residues. Germline V lookup: CDR1 MNHEY, CDR2 SMNVEV (reference sequence). V lost 4 bases and J 4 bases, leaving 17 bases between the germline ends. The CDR3 sequence is CASSSQLGGLYNEQFF. Here the CDR3 DNA reads TGTGCCAGCAGTTCCCAGTTAGGGGGACTATACAATGAGCAGTTCTTC.

The rearrangement joins TRBV29-1 to TRBJ1-1; possibly TRBD1 for D (6 bases). Per the germline V gene, CDR1 is SQVTM and CDR2 is ANQGSEA. V dropped 5 bases and J dropped 0 bases, with 13 bases sitting between them. This CDR3 is 14 amino acids long. CDR3 amino acids: CSVQTRTVNTEAFF. CDR3 DNA sequence: TGCAGCGTTCAAACTAGGACAGTGAACACTGAAGCTTTCTTT. Complete variable domain (other parts from reference TRBV29-1 and TRBJ1-1): SAVISQKPSRDICQRGTSLTIQCQVDSQVTMMFWYRQQPGQSLTLIATANQGSEATYESGFVIDKFPISRPNLTFSTLTVSNMSPEDSSIYLCSVQTRTVNTEAFFGQGTRLTVV.

The V gene is TRBV6-7, the J gene TRBJ2-2; no clear D. TRBV6-7 is noted as an ORF with a role that remains uncertain. The V and J ends lost 4 bases and 6 bases respectively, with 12 bases between them. CDR3 length: 14 amino acids. The CDR3 region is CASSFLEASGELFF. The CDR3 nucleotides read TGTGCCAGCAGTTTCCTTGAGGCTTCCGGGGAGCTGTTTTTT.

The V call is TRBV2, the J call TRBJ1-6; D is undetermined. CDR1 is SNHLY, CDR2 FYNNEI, per germline. The CDR3 extends over 12 amino acids. Trimming took 3 bases from V and 14 from J, leaving 11 bases between them. This CDR3 is CASSDRPFSLHF. CDR3 sequence (DNA): TGTGCCAGCAGTGACAGGCCCTTTTCCCTCCACTTT.

The rearrangement links TRBV29-1 to TRBJ2-7; no clear D. This CDR3 comprises 13 residues. V was pared by 3 bases and J by 6 bases, with 15 bases between. Germline CDR1 SQVTM, CDR2 ANQGSEA. The CDR3 reads CSVERSGWAEQYF. The CDR3 coding sequence is TGCAGCGTTGAGAGATCAGGCTGGGCCGAGCAGTACTTC.

A few counts support this clone. The chain carries TRBV6-1 and TRBJ1-2, with D unclear. The V end lost 2 bases, the J end lost 8 bases, and 18 bases lay between the germline ends. The CDR3 consists of 15 residues. The germline V gene encodes CDR1 MNHNS and CDR2 SASEGT. CDR3 sequence reads: CASSEHYTQPEGYTF. CDR3 in DNA: TGTGCCAGCAGTGAACACTACACCCAACCAGAGGGCTACACCTTC.

This chain uses TRBV7-2 with TRBJ2-5; D unresolved. Germline values: CDR1 SGHTA, CDR2 FQGNSA. This CDR3 region has 15 residues. V shed 6 bases and J shed 3 bases, with 17 bases lying between them. The CDR3 is CASRLTPPAEETQYF. CDR3 nucleotides: TGTGCCAGCAGGCTCACCCCGCCCGCCGAAGAGACCCAGTACTTC.

The chain couples TRBV4-1 to TRBJ2-3, with 13 bases matching TRBD2. Germline values: CDR1 MGHRA, CDR2 YSYEKL. The J segment lost 3 bases and the V segment lost 4 bases, leaving 10 bases of the junction unmatched. This CDR3 has 18 residues. The CDR3 nucleotides are TGCGCCAGCAGCCTCCGGACTAGCGGGGGATCGAGGACAGATACGCAGTATTTT. The encoded protein is CASSLRTSGGSRTDTQYF.

The chain carries TRBV7-6 and TRBJ2-5, with D hard to call. Trimming stripped 1 base from V and 4 bases from J, with 7 bases between. The germline V gene has CDR1 SGHVS and CDR2 FNYEAQ. The CDR3 consists of 13 residues. CDR3 DNA: TGTGCCAGCAGCTTAGAGGGTTTAGAGACCCAGTACTTC. It yields the protein CASSLEGLETQYF.

This rearrangement joins TRBV18 to TRBJ1-1; 7 bases fit TRBD1. The germline gives CDR1 KGHSH, CDR2 LQKENI. V shed 5 bases and J 1 base; nucleotides not matched to a gene: 4. The CDR3 covers 14 residues. In DNA, the CDR3 is TGTGCCAGCTCAGCGACAGGGACGAACACTGAAGCTTTCTTT. It encodes CASSATGTNTEAFF.

The rearrangement joins TRBV19 to TRBJ2-7; 12 bases are a match to TRBD2. Unmatched junction bases numbered 8, after V lost 5 bases and J lost 3 bases. In germline, CDR1 is LNHDA, CDR2 SQIVND (reference sequence). CDR3 length equals 16 residues. The CDR3 sequence: CASSPALAGGFYEQYF. The CDR3 bases are TGTGCCAGTAGTCCCGCCCTAGCGGGAGGGTTCTACGAGCAGTACTTC.

The rearrangement uses TRBV7-9 and TRBJ1-4; 7 bases agree with TRBD1. CDR1 SEHNR and CDR2 FQNEAQ come from the germline V gene (reference sequence). This CDR3 is 17 amino acids long. With 1 base clipped from V and 8 bases from J, the junction kept 13 bases outside the gene matches. CDR3 amino acids: CASSLEGAGRVGEKLFF. CDR3 in DNA: TGTGCCAGCAGCTTAGAGGGGGCTGGCAGGGTAGGCGAAAAACTGTTTTTT.